One sample yielded the 30 T cell receptor beta chains listed below, sequenced in a study of regulatory T cells in long-lasting Graves disease. Researchers made TCR beta libraries by using iRepertoire HTBI primers and running Arm-PCR on CDR3 regions. TCRdb fed the multiplex PCR reads into MiXCR, producing one record per CDR3 protein. The sample records about 470,000 distinct CDR3 sequences, under 25% being singletons. The time point here: persistent/refractory GD, antithyroid drugs over 5 years with positive TRAb. Making the TCR library involved RNA that had been extracted from PBMCs. The material was peripheral blood mononuclear cells (PBMCs), obtained when the disease was refractory, from a patient treated with antithyroid drugs. Every receptor here comes from a female donor with Graves disease.

This chain connects TRBV3-1 to TRBJ1-2, with 9 bases matching TRBD1. CDR1 is LGHDT and CDR2 is YNNKEL in the germline V gene (reference sequence). Trimming took 4 bases from V and 8 from J; bases not matched to a gene: 11. The CDR3 extends over 15 amino acids. The chain's CDR3 is CASSPSLTGGGGYTF. Written as DNA, the CDR3 is TGTGCCAGCAGCCCGAGCCTCACAGGGGGCGGGGGCTACACCTTC.

The V call is TRBV15, the J call TRBJ2-5; D gene unclear. Trimming removed 5 bases from V and 5 bases from J, with 18 bases in between. The germline gives CDR1 LNHNV, CDR2 YYDKDF (reference sequence). The CDR3 spans 15 residues. The CDR3 region has the DNA TGTGCCACCAGCGCGGAATCGCCAGGTTTGGAGACCCAGTACTTC. This encodes CATSAESPGLETQYF.

This clonotype has only a few counts. The V and J genes are TRBV7-9 and TRBJ2-7; D may be TRBD2 (6 bases). This CDR3 has 12 residues. Per germline, CDR1 SEHNR and CDR2 FQNEAQ (reference sequence). Deletions cut 6 bases from V and 6 bases from J, with 12 bases between. The CDR3 sequence is CASRGYGGEQYF. The CDR3 nucleotides are TGTGCCAGCAGGGGATACGGGGGCGAGCAGTACTTC.

This clonotype appeared many times. J is TRBJ1-1 and V is TRBV2; D gene unclear. The germline V gene encodes CDR1 SNHLY and CDR2 FYNNEI. The CDR3 spans 12 residues. V gave up 3 bases and J gave up 5 bases, with 7 bases separating them. The CDR3 reads CASSDLETEAFF. CDR3 sequence (DNA): TGTGCCAGCAGTGACCTAGAAACTGAAGCTTTCTTT.

This clonotype was seen a handful of times. This chain links TRBV6-1 with TRBJ2-5; D is uncertain. Deletions cut 4 bases from V and 7 bases from J, with 10 bases between. The CDR3 spans 12 residues. CDR1 and CDR2 (germline): MNHNS, SASEGT. CDR3 in amino acids: CASSAPPGTQYF. DNA of the CDR3: TGTGCCAGCAGTGCCCCCCCGGGGACCCAGTACTTC.

This clonotype was counted only a few times. This chain connects TRBV28 to TRBJ2-7; weak D call: TRBD1 (7 bases). The CDR3 loop spans 15 amino acids. Trimming removed 10 bases from V and 6 bases from J, with 25 bases in between. The V gene's germline CDR1 is MDHEN and CDR2 SYDVKM. CDR3 residues: CAILTGNRLVSEQYF. The CDR3 nucleotides are TGTGCCATATTGACAGGGAACCGACTAGTCAGCGAGCAGTACTTC.

This clonotype has at least ten counts. The chain joins TRBV29-1 to TRBJ2-7; D is uncertain. This CDR3 region has 13 residues. CDR1 and CDR2 (germline): SQVTM, ANQGSEA. V gave up 3 bases and J gave up 0 bases, with 9 bases separating them. This CDR3 reads CSVESQYSYEQYF. Here the CDR3 DNA reads TGCAGCGTTGAGAGCCAGTACTCCTACGAGCAGTACTTC.

The CDR3 DNA reads TGTGCCAGCAGCGAAACCAGAAATTCCGGGGAGCTGTTTTTT. Its protein is CASSETRNSGELFF. V is TRBV11-2 and J is TRBJ2-2; no clear D. Trimming took off 5 bases at V and 6 bases at J, with 13 bases between the two ends. In germline, CDR1 is SGHAT, CDR2 FQNNGV. This CDR3 is 14 amino acids long.

This clonotype came up many times. The chain uses TRBV29-1 and TRBJ1-2, with unresolved D. This CDR3 has 13 residues. The V gene lost 5 bases and the J gene lost 4 bases, with 14 bases spanning the gap. The V gene's germline CDR1 is SQVTM and CDR2 ANQGSEA. The chain's CDR3 is CSVFTEYLYGYTF. DNA for the CDR3: TGCAGCGTTTTTACAGAGTACCTCTATGGCTACACCTTC.

The V gene is TRBV6-2 or TRBV6-3, the J gene TRBJ2-4; D ambiguous. The CDR3 totals 11 residues. Looked up from germline, CDR1 is MNHEY and CDR2 is SVGEGT. V dropped 8 bases and J dropped 8 bases, with 10 bases sitting between them. CDR3 protein: CASSGGYIQYF. CDR3 bases: TGTGCCAGCTCCGGTGGTTACATTCAGTACTTC.

This chain links TRBV4-2 with TRBJ1-2, with D possibly being TRBD1 (5 bases). The CDR3 spans 15 residues. Germline CDR1 is LGHNA and CDR2 is YNFKEQ. V lost 1 base and J 0 bases, leaving 9 bases between the germline ends. The chain's CDR3 is CASSQVGGANYGYTF. CDR3 bases: TGTGCCAGCAGCCAAGTGGGGGGAGCTAACTATGGCTACACCTTC.

This clonotype was recorded many times. The chain has TRBV2 and TRBJ2-7; TRBD2 agrees at 12 bases. Germline-derived CDR1 and CDR2 are SNHLY and FYNNEI. The ends lost 2 bases at V and 5 bases at J; junction bases unmatched: 4. The CDR3 extends over 15 amino acids. CDR3 in amino acids: CASSEMTSGSDEQYF. CDR3 DNA sequence: TGTGCCAGCAGTGAAATGACTAGCGGGAGTGACGAGCAGTACTTC. Using reference TRBV2 and TRBJ2-7 for the parts outside the CDR3, the full variable domain is EPEVTQTPSHQVTQMGQEVILRCVPISNHLYFYWYRQILGQKVEFLVSFYNNEISEKSEIFDDQFSVERPDGSNFTLKIRSTKLEDSAMYFCASSEMTSGSDEQYFGPGTRLTVT.

This clonotype was seen repeatedly, ten times or more. This chain links TRBV12-3 or TRBV12-4 with TRBJ2-2; possibly TRBD1 for D (5 bases). V lost 6 bases to trimming and J lost 5 bases, with 22 bases between them. The CDR3 has 17 residues. CDR3 loop: CASSPMPQGLRTGELFF. CDR3 nucleotide sequence: TGTGCCAGCAGCCCGATGCCCCAGGGTTTAAGGACCGGGGAGCTGTTTTTT.

This clonotype was recorded at least ten times. CDR3 sequence: CASTSGSKLGQYF. The CDR3 DNA sequence: TGTGCCAGCACGAGCGGGAGTAAGTTAGGGCAGTACTTC. The V call is TRBV6-2 or TRBV6-3, the J call TRBJ2-7, with 8 bases aligning to TRBD2. The V gene's germline CDR1 is MNHEY and CDR2 SVGEGT. Unmatched junction bases numbered 11, after V lost 7 bases and J lost 9 bases. The CDR3 sequence is 13 residues long.

This clonotype was observed at least ten times. The V call is TRBV6-1, the J call TRBJ2-5; TRBD2 is a possible D gene (7 bases). The V gene's germline CDR1 is MNHNS and CDR2 SASEGT. Trimming removed 7 bases from V and 5 bases from J, with 26 bases in between. The CDR3 contains 17 residues. CDR3: CASTYPGGRGYEETQYF. In DNA, the CDR3 is TGTGCCAGCACCTACCCGGGGGGCAGAGGATATGAGGAGACCCAGTACTTC.

A few counts support this clonotype. This rearrangement joins TRBV7-9 to TRBJ2-7; TRBD1 matches 9 bases. Per germline, CDR1 SEHNR and CDR2 FQNEAQ (reference sequence). The CDR3 totals 14 residues. Trimming cost V 6 bases and J 6 bases; bases outside gene matches: 9. The CDR3 sequence is CASSTGTGYTEQYF. Written as DNA, the CDR3 is TGTGCCAGCAGTACCGGGACAGGGTATACCGAGCAGTACTTC.

The chain uses TRBV29-1 and TRBJ2-3, with 8 bases matching TRBD1. CDR3 length: 17 amino acids. CDR1 SQVTM and CDR2 ANQGSEA come from the germline V gene. V lost 6 bases, J lost 0 bases, and 14 bases stayed unmatched. This chain's CDR3 is CSVRRQGTSTSTDTQYF. The CDR3 DNA reads as TGCAGCGTGAGAAGACAGGGGACCTCGACTAGCACAGATACGCAGTATTTT.

This clonotype was observed at least ten times. V and J are TRBV7-8 and TRBJ1-5; D is ambiguous. The CDR3 totals 16 residues. Germline assignment: CDR1 SGHVS and CDR2 FQNEAQ. Trimming left V 5 bases short and J 0 bases short, with 14 bases between. CDR3 in amino acids: CASSPHRVASNQPQHF. CDR3 nucleotides: TGTGCCAGCAGCCCTCACCGAGTGGCTAGCAATCAGCCCCAGCATTTT.

The table lists this clonotype with many counts. J is TRBJ2-7 and V is TRBV20-1; 7 bases align to TRBD1. From germline, CDR1 is DFQATT and CDR2 SNEGSKA (reference sequence). Trimming removed 3 bases from V and 6 bases from J; junction bases left unmatched: 2. The CDR3 spans 11 residues. The CDR3 nucleotides are TGCAGTGCTAGCAGGACAGGCGAGCAGTACTTC. This codes for CSASRTGEQYF.

This clonotype has only a few counts. V and J are TRBV20-1 and TRBJ1-4, with D possibly being TRBD1 (5 bases). The V end was cut by 6 bases, the J end by 0 bases, with 17 bases between. Germline CDR1 DFQATT, CDR2 SNEGSKA (reference sequence). CDR3 size: 16 residues. The CDR3 region is CSASGRGHATNEKLFF. The DNA of the CDR3 is TGCAGTGCGTCGGGACGAGGCCATGCAACTAATGAAAAACTGTTTTTT.

About this clonotype itself: A junction end diverges from the germline sequence, so it may reflect a read error. This chain connects TRBV10-3 to TRBJ2-7; TRBD2 agrees at 9 bases. CDR3 size: 14 residues. Germline V gene lookup returns CDR1 ENHRY and CDR2 SYGVKD. The CDR3: CTILEAGGIHEQYF. The CDR3 bases are TGTACCATCCTTGAGGCGGGAGGGATCCACGAGCAGTACTTC.

This clonotype was found many times. The rearrangement uses TRBV20-1 and TRBJ2-5; 11 bases map to TRBD2. The germline gives CDR1 DFQATT, CDR2 SNEGSKA (reference sequence). Trimming took 1 base from V and 5 from J; bases not matched to a gene: 15. The CDR3 contains 18 residues. The CDR3 nucleotides are TGCAGTGCTAGAGCCGAGACTAGCGGGACCCAGCGCGGGGAGACCCAGTACTTC. It is translated as CSARAETSGTQRGETQYF.

This clonotype was observed at least ten times. The chain carries TRBV6-1 and TRBJ2-2, with a possible D match to TRBD1 (6 bases). Germline CDR1 reads MNHNS; CDR2 reads SASEGT. V lost 6 bases to trimming and J lost 3 bases, with 8 bases between them. CDR3 length: 13 amino acids. The CDR3 region is CASSRTDTGELFF. The CDR3 DNA is TGTGCCAGCAGCCGGACAGACACCGGGGAGCTGTTTTTT.

The sample holds many counts of this clonotype. The chain links TRBV2 to TRBJ1-2; 8 bases line up with TRBD1. The length of the CDR3 is 13 residues. V was pared by 6 bases and J by 7 bases, with 7 bases of the junction left unmatched. CDR1 and CDR2 (germline): SNHLY, FYNNEI. The CDR3 nucleotides are TGTGCCAGCAGGGTGGACAGGGATGTTGGCTACACCTTC. Its translation: CASRVDRDVGYTF.

The chain employs TRBV4-1 and TRBJ2-7, with D unclear. V shed 1 base and J shed 3 bases, with 7 bases lying between them. The germline CDR1 and CDR2 sequences are MGHRA and YSYEKL. CDR3 length equals 13 residues. CDR3 sequence reads: CASSQAFDYEQYF. The CDR3 nucleotides read TGCGCCAGCAGCCAAGCGTTCGACTACGAGCAGTACTTC.

This clonotype showed up many times. CDR3 in amino acids: CASSLSQKNSPLHF. In nucleotides, the CDR3 is TGTGCCAGCAGTTTATCGCAGAAAAATTCACCCCTCCACTTT. This chain connects TRBV12-3 or TRBV12-4 to TRBJ1-6; D is unresolved. CDR3 size: 14 residues. The V and J ends lost 2 bases and 7 bases respectively, with 9 bases between them.

CDR3: CASTSGADTQYF. CDR3 DNA sequence: TGTGCCAGCACCTCGGGGGCAGATACGCAGTATTTT. The chain joins TRBV27 to TRBJ2-3; possible D gene TRBD2, 6 bases. V lost 7 bases, J lost 4 bases, and 9 bases lay in between. The CDR3 contains 12 residues. From germline, CDR1 is MNHEY and CDR2 SMNVEV (reference sequence).

This clonotype was picked up many times. The rearrangement uses TRBV28 and TRBJ2-5, with TRBD1 matching 7 bases. Germline V gives CDR1 MDHEN, CDR2 SYDVKM. V lost 2 bases and J lost 5; bases outside the gene matches: 8. This CDR3 region has 15 residues. CDR3 residues: CASSLGRGLRETQYF. The CDR3 coding sequence is TGTGCCAGCAGTTTAGGCAGGGGGTTAAGGGAGACCCAGTACTTC.

The chain uses TRBV20-1 and TRBJ1-5; D is unclear. V lost 3 bases and J lost 5, with 20 bases in between. From germline, CDR1 is DFQATT and CDR2 SNEGSKA (reference sequence). This CDR3 comprises 16 residues. In DNA, the CDR3 is TGCAGTGCTAGCGATGAGGGCAACCTGATCGATCAGCCCCAGCATTTT. It codes for CSASDEGNLIDQPQHF.

V usage is TRBV29-1 and J usage is TRBJ1-1, with D unclear. The germline CDR1 and CDR2 sequences are SQVTM and ANQGSEA. V lost 0 bases and J lost 8, with 10 bases in between. The CDR3 runs to 12 residues. CDR3 in DNA: TGCAGCGTTGAAGATCATTCCGCAGAAGCTTTCTTT. This encodes CSVEDHSAEAFF.